The 4 T cell receptor beta chains presented below share a single source sample, sequenced in a study of PD-1 blockade in classical Hodgkin lymphoma. Repertoires were generated with immunoSEQ multiplex PCR, while TCRdb's copy carries only in-frame clones and drops some. The sample lists approximately 52,000 clones, around nine tenths occurring once. Time point denoted: cycle 4 day 1 (C4D1), after five to seven weeks of nivolumab. Relapse after autologous stem cell transplantation occurred in every patient, and brentuximab vedotin exposure varied. Sequencing was performed on peripheral blood mononuclear cells (PBMCs), taken before the fourth cycle of nivolumab. These receptors were collected from a human donor with classical Hodgkin lymphoma.

The J gene is TRBJ2-5, the V gene TRBV6-7, with D possibly matching TRBD1 (5 bases). TRBV6-7 is an ORF, and what it does is uncertain. The CDR3 sequence is 15 residues long. V lost 7 bases and J lost 1, with 16 bases in between. As DNA, the CDR3 is TGTGCCAGCATTGGGGCTTTAGGGGTCCAAGAGACCCAGTACTTC. Residues: CASIGALGVQETQYF.

The chain uses TRBV18 and TRBJ1-5; tentatively, D is TRBD1 (5 bases). V was shortened by 1 base and J by 5 bases, with 12 bases between the two germline ends. From germline, CDR1 is KGHSH and CDR2 LQKENI. The CDR3 is made up of 15 amino acids. CDR3 sequence (DNA): TGTGCCAGCTCACCACTGGCAGGGAACGATCAGCCCCAGCATTTT. Translation: CASSPLAGNDQPQHF. Looking up the rest from reference TRBV18 and TRBJ1-5 gives the full variable domain: NAGVMQNPRHLVRRRGQEARLRCSPMKGHSHVYWYRQLPEEGLKFMVYLQKENIIDESGMPKERFSAEFPKEGPSILRIQQVVRGDSAAYFCASSPLAGNDQPQHFGDGTRLSIL.

The V gene is TRBV5-1, the J gene TRBJ1-4; possible D gene TRBD1, 5 bases. Germline V lookup: CDR1 SGHRS, CDR2 YFSETQ. The CDR3 length is 14 residues. The ends were cut back, 3 bases at V and 7 bases at J, with 13 bases in the middle. Written as DNA, the CDR3 is TGCGCCAGCAGCTCGCAGGGATACTCTGAAAAACTGTTTTTT. It yields the protein CASSSQGYSEKLFF.

This chain links TRBV5-1 with TRBJ1-2; 7 positions match TRBD1. CDR1 is SGHRS, CDR2 YFSETQ, per germline. The CDR3 is 14 residues long. J was trimmed by 5 bases and V by 0 bases; bases with no gene match: 4. Here the CDR3 DNA reads TGCGCCAGCAGCTTGGAGGGGGCTCGGTATGGCTACACCTTC. It codes for CASSLEGARYGYTF.